This T cell receptor beta chain came from a study of cytomegalovirus exposure and HLA in healthy donors. Primers for the PCR totalled 60 Vbeta and 13 Jbeta. Assay used: immunoSEQ multiplex PCR; TCRdb lists only in-frame clones, some missing. The table lists roughly 250,000 clones, about 80% of them singletons. The sequence was collected from a girl aged 2-10 years in good health and CMV-seronegative. Input material: PBMCs.

The CDR3 DNA reads TGTGCCAGCAGTTCTGGCGGGGCCTACAATGAGCAGTTCTTC. Protein: CASSSGGAYNEQFF. The chain is built from TRBV28 and TRBJ2-1, with D possibly being TRBD2 (6 bases). The V end was cut by 4 bases, the J end by 2 bases, with 9 bases between. The CDR3 has 14 residues. The germline CDR1 and CDR2 sequences are MDHEN and SYDVKM.